What follows are 10 T cell receptor beta chains derived from one specimen sequenced in a study of blood T cells in healthy people across ages. For the second PCR, which ran for roughly 6 to 12 cycles, a sample-barcoded 5' primer and a J-beta primer mix were used. One entry per CDR3 protein, called by TCRdb with MiXCR from the 5' RACE reads. The repertoire consists of about 1.4 million distinct CDR3 sequences, with 55% to 75% occurring once and the leading ten covering approximately 7%. The specimen sequenced was blood. The receptors were gathered from a man between 18 and 29 years old in good health.

This clonotype has more than one count but fewer than ten. The chain combines TRBV12-3 or TRBV12-4 with TRBJ2-1; TRBD2 aligns across 13 bases. This CDR3 has 19 amino acids. V dropped 5 bases and J dropped 0; count of bases not matched to a gene: 10. CDR3 loop: CASSPGTSGTTLSYNEQFF. The CDR3 region has the DNA TGTGCCAGCAGTCCCGGGACTAGCGGGACCACCCTCTCCTACAATGAGCAGTTCTTC.

This clonotype was seen a few times. The CDR3 region has the DNA TGTGCCAGCAGTTACTCGATGGCTAATTCACCCCTCCACTTT. It is translated as CASSYSMANSPLHF. The rearrangement joins TRBV6-5 to TRBJ1-6; D remains unclear. Trimming removed 0 bases at V and 6 bases at J, with 6 bases between. Germline V lookup: CDR1 MNHEY, CDR2 SVGAGI. The CDR3 has 14 residues.

This clonotype was counted a few times. The gene calls are TRBV15 and TRBJ1-1; D unresolved. The germline V and J ends were trimmed by 5 bases and 10 bases, with 23 bases remaining between them. CDR1 and CDR2 (germline): LNHNV, YYDKDF (reference sequence). CDR3 length equals 15 residues. CDR3: CATSEDGSAPVRAFF. DNA of the CDR3: TGTGCCACCAGCGAGGACGGATCTGCGCCGGTTAGAGCTTTCTTT.

This clonotype was seen only a few times. At one end the junction does not follow the germline gene, possibly because of a read error. This rearrangement joins TRBV20-1 to TRBJ2-5; 11 bases align to TRBD2. Germline-derived CDR1 and CDR2 are DFQATT and SNEGSKA (reference sequence). The CDR3 consists of 15 residues. CDR3: CSARSGRGGRETKYF. CDR3 bases: TGCAGTGCTCGTAGCGGGAGGGGAGGTCGGGAGACCAAGTACTTC.

The gene calls are TRBV6-5 and TRBJ1-2; D remains unclear. CDR1 and CDR2 from the germline V gene are MNHEY and SVGAGI. This CDR3 is built from 14 residues. Trimming cost V 6 bases and J 7 bases, with 18 bases left between them. In DNA form, the CDR3 reads TGTGCCAGCAGCCCCCCCGACGGGCAAGGTGGCTACACCTTC. Translated, it gives CASSPPDGQGGYTF.

The chain couples TRBV27 to TRBJ2-7; the D gene is possibly TRBD1 (5 bases). CDR3 length: 18 residues. From germline, CDR1 is MNHEY and CDR2 SMNVEV (reference sequence). Trimming removed 5 bases at V and 6 bases at J, with 29 bases between. In DNA form, the CDR3 reads TGTGCCAGCAGTCCCCGAGACAGCTCGAAGGGCCCATATTCCGAGCAGTACTTC. Amino acids: CASSPRDSSKGPYSEQYF.

The chain joins TRBV5-6 to TRBJ1-5, with a tentative D call TRBD1 (5 bases). CDR1 is SGHDT, CDR2 YYEEEE, per germline. Between the trimmed V and J ends, which lost 4 bases and 0 bases, there was a span of 14 bases. The CDR3 runs 16 residues. The CDR3 reads CASSQGHPYSNQPQHF. The CDR3 DNA is TGTGCCAGCAGCCAAGGACACCCTTATAGCAATCAGCCCCAGCATTTT.

The table lists this clonotype with a few counts. V and J are TRBV28 and TRBJ2-5, with TRBD2 identical over 7 bases. Germline V CDR1 and CDR2: MDHEN, SYDVKM. V shed 4 bases, J shed 3 bases, and the junction held 8 bases outside the gene matches. The length of the CDR3 is 15 residues. CDR3 DNA: TGTGCCAGCAGTTCAACCACTAGCGTAGAAGAGACCCAGTACTTC. This gives the protein CASSSTTSVEETQYF.

This clonotype was detected a few times. The chain uses TRBV9 and TRBJ1-1, with TRBD1 as a possible D gene (6 bases). The germline V gene has CDR1 SGDLS and CDR2 YYNGEE. CDR3 length equals 16 residues. Trimming shortened V by 3 bases and J by 6 bases, and 21 bases separated the two germline ends. CDR3 bases: TGTGCCAGCAGCGAAAATAAAGACCGGGACACCCCTGAAGCTTTCTTT. This sequence encodes CASSENKDRDTPEAFF.

Notes on this clonotype: A read error may account for a junction end that differs from germline. CDR3 in amino acids: CAGSLAGTANIQYF. The CDR3 DNA is TGTGCCGGCAGCTTAGCCGGGACGGCAAACATTCAGTACTTC. This chain links TRBV7-2 with TRBJ2-5, with D tentatively TRBD1 or TRBD2 (5 bases each). The end of the DNA aligns better with TRBJ2-4, so the J call may be wrong. This CDR3 has 14 amino acids. Germline CDR1 SGHTA, CDR2 FQGNSA.